The 9 T cell receptor beta chains below all came from one sample that was sequenced in a study of control samples from healthy donors and cancer patients (dated by TCRdb to the early 2020s). The library was produced with the immunoSEQ multiplex PCR assay. TCRdb took over this immuneACCESS table, retaining in-frame rearrangements with V and J assigned. Such tables are incomplete; in checked studies, under half of the missing clones stem from an unresolved V gene, and the remainder is unexplained. In this sample the table shows around 160,000 clones, approximately 93% of which occur a single time. 5.8% of the sample is taken by the ten largest. The sequenced material came from blood. These receptors came from a man aged 18-30 years in good health.

V usage is TRBV30 and J usage is TRBJ2-2; TRBD1 might be the D (6 bases). The ends were cut back, 5 bases at V and 3 bases at J, with 10 bases in the middle. The CDR3 runs to 13 residues. Germline CDR1 reads GTSNPN; CDR2 reads SVGIG (reference sequence). CDR3 bases: TGTGCCTGGGTTCAGGGGTACACCGGGGAGCTGTTTTTT. This sequence encodes CAWVQGYTGELFF.

V usage is TRBV5-1 and J usage is TRBJ1-3; TRBD1 is a possible D gene (5 bases). This CDR3 comprises 15 residues. The V gene's germline CDR1 is SGHRS and CDR2 YFSETQ. Deletions cut 0 bases from V and 4 bases from J, with 11 bases between. For the CDR3, the DNA is TGCGCCAGCAGCTTGGCAGGGCGGCCCGGAAACACCATATATTTT. Translating gives CASSLAGRPGNTIYF.

This chain links TRBV11-2 with TRBJ2-3; D uncertain. V lost 1 base and J 4 bases, leaving 12 bases between the germline ends. The CDR3 loop spans 15 amino acids. Germline-derived CDR1 and CDR2 are SGHAT and FQNNGV. Written as DNA, the CDR3 is TGTGCCAGCAGCTTAGGTCTACTACTGCCAGATACGCAGTATTTT. Encoded protein: CASSLGLLLPDTQYF.

This rearrangement joins TRBV7-9 to TRBJ1-6, with D perhaps TRBD1 (5 bases). There are 17 residues in the CDR3. The V gene lost 7 bases and the J gene lost 0 bases, with 16 bases spanning the gap. From germline, CDR1 is SEHNR and CDR2 FQNEAQ (reference sequence). CDR3 residues: CASILRGPSSYNSPLHF. The CDR3 DNA sequence: TGTGCCAGCATCCTACGGGGCCCCAGCTCCTATAATTCACCCCTCCACTTT.

The CDR3 nucleotides are TGTGCCAGCAGCTTAAGGCAGGGGACTGAAGCTTTCTTT. Its translation: CASSLRQGTEAFF. The chain joins TRBV7-6 to TRBJ1-1, with a possible D match to TRBD1 (6 bases). Looked up from germline, CDR1 is SGHVS and CDR2 is FNYEAQ. The V end was cut by 2 bases, the J end by 5 bases, with 9 bases between. This CDR3 has 13 amino acids.

The rearrangement joins TRBV6-2 or TRBV6-3 to TRBJ2-7; D possibly corresponds to TRBD2 (5 bases). V lost 5 bases and J lost 4, with 9 bases in between. CDR3 length: 12 amino acids. CDR1 is MNHEY, CDR2 SVGEGT, per germline. Here the CDR3 DNA reads TGTGCCAGCAGTGACCCGGGGTACGAGCAGTACTTC. Its translation is CASSDPGYEQYF.

The chain combines TRBV11-2 with TRBJ2-7; 7 bases agree with TRBD1. This CDR3 is 13 amino acids long. CDR1 and CDR2 (germline): SGHAT, FQNNGV. The junction had 7 bases not matched to a gene; V was cut back by 4 bases and J by 7 bases. The CDR3 here is CASSSTGIGEQYF. The CDR3 DNA reads TGTGCCAGCAGCTCGACAGGGATAGGGGAGCAGTACTTC.

The rearrangement links TRBV27 to TRBJ2-7; 8 bases match TRBD2. Trimming took 3 bases from V and 0 from J; bases not matched to a gene: 10. This CDR3 spans 17 amino acids. Looked up from germline, CDR1 is MNHEY and CDR2 is SMNVEV (reference sequence). The CDR3 DNA reads TGTGCCAGCAGTTTTGGGATCACTAGCGGCAGCTCCTACGAGCAGTACTTC. Translating it yields CASSFGITSGSSYEQYF.

In DNA, the CDR3 is TGTGCCACCAGTGATTTACGGACAGGCTCAGATACGCAGTATTTT. Translated, it gives CATSDLRTGSDTQYF. The chain couples TRBV24-1 to TRBJ2-3; 7 bases map to TRBD1. Per the germline V gene, CDR1 is KGHDR and CDR2 is SFDVKD. CDR3 length equals 15 residues. Trimming took 1 base from V and 4 from J; bases not matched to a gene: 4.